This T cell receptor (beta chain) was profiled in a study of regulatory T cells in long-lasting Graves disease. For TCR beta, libraries came from iRepertoire HTBI primers and Arm-PCR of CDR3 regions. MiXCR, run by TCRdb on the multiplex PCR reads, gives a single entry per CDR3 protein. The sample holds roughly 500,000 distinct CDR3 sequences; about 13% are singletons and the top ten take roughly a tenth. Documented time point: newly diagnosed GD, antithyroid drugs for less than 3 months. TCR sequences were obtained from RNA taken from PBMCs. CDR3 length: 16 residues. Trimming shortened V by 4 bases and J by 4 bases, and 19 bases separated the two germline ends. CDR1 and CDR2 (germline): LGHDT, YNNKEL (reference sequence). This sample also belongs to another study, concerning T cells in Graves' hyperthyroidism and ophthalmopathy. This second study says: Researchers ran a first-round RT-PCR on the TCR CDR3 using the HTBI primer set.

The sample was peripheral blood mononuclear cells (PBMCs), taken at new diagnosis, from a patient treated with antithyroid drugs. V gene TRBV3-1 combines with J gene TRBJ1-2; the D gene is possibly TRBD1 (6 bases). The sequence was collected from a man aged 25 to 40 with Graves disease. CDR3 in DNA: TGTGCCAGCAGCCCTGGGGGGGTGGCAGGGGCCTATGGCTACACCTTC. This sequence encodes CASSPGGVAGAYGYTF.